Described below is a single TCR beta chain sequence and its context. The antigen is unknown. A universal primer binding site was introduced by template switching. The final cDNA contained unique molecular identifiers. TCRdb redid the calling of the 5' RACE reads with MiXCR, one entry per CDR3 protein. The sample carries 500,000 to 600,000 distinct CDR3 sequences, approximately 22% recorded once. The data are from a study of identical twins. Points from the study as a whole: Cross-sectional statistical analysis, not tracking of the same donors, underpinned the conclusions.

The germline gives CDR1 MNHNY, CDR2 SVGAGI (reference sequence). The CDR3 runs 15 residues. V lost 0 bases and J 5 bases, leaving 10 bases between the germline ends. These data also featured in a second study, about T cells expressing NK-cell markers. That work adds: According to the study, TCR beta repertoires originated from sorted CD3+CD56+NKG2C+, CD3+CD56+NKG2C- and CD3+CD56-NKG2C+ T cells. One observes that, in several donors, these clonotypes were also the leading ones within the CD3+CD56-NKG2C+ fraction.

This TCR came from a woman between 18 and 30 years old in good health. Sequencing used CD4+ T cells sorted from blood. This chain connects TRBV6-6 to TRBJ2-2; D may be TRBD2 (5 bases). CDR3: CASSYSSVATGELFF. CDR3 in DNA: TGTGCCAGCAGTTACTCTAGCGTCGCAACCGGGGAGCTGTTTTTT.